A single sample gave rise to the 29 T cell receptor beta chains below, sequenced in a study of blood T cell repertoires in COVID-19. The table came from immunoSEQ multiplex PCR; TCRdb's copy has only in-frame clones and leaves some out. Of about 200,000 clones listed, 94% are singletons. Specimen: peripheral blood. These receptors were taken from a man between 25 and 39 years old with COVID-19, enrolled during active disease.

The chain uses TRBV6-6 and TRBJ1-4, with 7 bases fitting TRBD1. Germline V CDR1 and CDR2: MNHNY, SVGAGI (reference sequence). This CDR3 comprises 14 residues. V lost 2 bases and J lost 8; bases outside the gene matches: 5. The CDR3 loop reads CASSYRDSGEKLFF. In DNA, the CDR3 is TGTGCCAGCAGTTACCGGGACAGTGGGGAAAAACTGTTTTTT.

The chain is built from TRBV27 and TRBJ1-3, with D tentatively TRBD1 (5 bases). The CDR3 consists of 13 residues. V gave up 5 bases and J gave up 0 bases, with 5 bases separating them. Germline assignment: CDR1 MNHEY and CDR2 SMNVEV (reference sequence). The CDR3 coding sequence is TGTGCCAGCAGTCAGGGCTCTGGAAACACCATATATTTT. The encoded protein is CASSQGSGNTIYF.

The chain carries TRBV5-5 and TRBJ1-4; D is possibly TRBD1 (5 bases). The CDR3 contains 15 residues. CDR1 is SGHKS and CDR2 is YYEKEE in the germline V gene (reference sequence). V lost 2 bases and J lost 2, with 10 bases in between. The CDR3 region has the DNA TGTGCCAGCAGCTTCAGGGTTAGCACTAATGAAAAACTGTTTTTT. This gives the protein CASSFRVSTNEKLFF.

The CDR3 here is CASDGGNTEAFF. DNA of the CDR3: TGCGCCAGCGACGGGGGTAACACTGAAGCTTTCTTT. The J gene is TRBJ1-1, the V gene TRBV10-2; D is possibly TRBD1 (5 bases). V gave up 8 bases and J gave up 2 bases, with 9 bases separating them. The germline CDR1 and CDR2 sequences are WSHSY and SAAADI. This CDR3 region has 12 residues.

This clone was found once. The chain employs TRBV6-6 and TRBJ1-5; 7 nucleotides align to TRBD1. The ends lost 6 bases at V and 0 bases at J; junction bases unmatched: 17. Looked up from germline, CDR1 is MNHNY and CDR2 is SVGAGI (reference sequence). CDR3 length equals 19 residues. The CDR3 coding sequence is TGTGCCAGCAGCTCAAGCTGGGGGGTAGGGGGCTATAGCAATCAGCCCCAGCATTTT. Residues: CASSSSWGVGGYSNQPQHF.

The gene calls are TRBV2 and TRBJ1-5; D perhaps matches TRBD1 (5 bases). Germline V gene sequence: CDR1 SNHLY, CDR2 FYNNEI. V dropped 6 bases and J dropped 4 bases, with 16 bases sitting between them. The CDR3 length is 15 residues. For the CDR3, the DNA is TGTGCCAGCAGGGGAGGAGGGGAGGGGAATCAGCCCCAGCATTTT. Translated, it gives CASRGGGEGNQPQHF.

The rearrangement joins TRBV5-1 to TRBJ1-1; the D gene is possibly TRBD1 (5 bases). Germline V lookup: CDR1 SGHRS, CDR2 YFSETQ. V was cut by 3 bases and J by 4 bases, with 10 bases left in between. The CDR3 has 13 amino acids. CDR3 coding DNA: TGCGCCAGCAGCTGGGAGGGGTCCACTGAAGCTTTCTTT. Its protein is CASSWEGSTEAFF.

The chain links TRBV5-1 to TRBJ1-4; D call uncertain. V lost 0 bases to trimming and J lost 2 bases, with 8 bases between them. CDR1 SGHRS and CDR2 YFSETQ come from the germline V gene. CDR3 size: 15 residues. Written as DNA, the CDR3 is TGCGCCAGCAGCTTGGACGTAGTGACTAATGAAAAACTGTTTTTT. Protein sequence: CASSLDVVTNEKLFF.

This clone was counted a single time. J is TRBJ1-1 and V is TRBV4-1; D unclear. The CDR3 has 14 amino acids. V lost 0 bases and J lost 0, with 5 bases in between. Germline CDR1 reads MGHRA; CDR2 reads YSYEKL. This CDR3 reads CASSQDQVNTEAFF. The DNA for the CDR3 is TGCGCCAGCAGCCAAGATCAGGTGAACACTGAAGCTTTCTTT.

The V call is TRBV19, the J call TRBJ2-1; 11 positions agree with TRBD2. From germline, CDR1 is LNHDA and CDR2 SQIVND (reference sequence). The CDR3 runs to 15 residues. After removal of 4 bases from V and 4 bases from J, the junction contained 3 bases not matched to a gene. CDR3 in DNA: TGTGCCAGTAGTAGGGCTAGCGGGGGGTACAATGAGCAGTTCTTC. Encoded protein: CASSRASGGYNEQFF.

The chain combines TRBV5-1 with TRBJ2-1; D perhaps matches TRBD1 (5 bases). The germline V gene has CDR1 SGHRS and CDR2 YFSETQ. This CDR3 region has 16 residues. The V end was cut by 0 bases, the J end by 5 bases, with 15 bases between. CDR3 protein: CASSLDVDRPNNEQFF. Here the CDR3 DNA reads TGCGCCAGCAGCTTGGATGTCGACAGACCTAACAATGAGCAGTTCTTC.

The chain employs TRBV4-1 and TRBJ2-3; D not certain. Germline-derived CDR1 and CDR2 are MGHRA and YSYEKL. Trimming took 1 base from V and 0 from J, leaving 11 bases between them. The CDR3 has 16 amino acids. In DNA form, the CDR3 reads TGCGCCAGCAGCCAAGGTATAAGCAGGAGCACAGATACGCAGTATTTT. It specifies CASSQGISRSTDTQYF.

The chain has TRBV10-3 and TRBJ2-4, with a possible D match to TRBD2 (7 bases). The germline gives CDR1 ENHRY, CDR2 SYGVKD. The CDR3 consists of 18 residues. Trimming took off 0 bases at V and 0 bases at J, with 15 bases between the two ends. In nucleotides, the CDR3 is TGTGCCATCAGTGAGTCGATGGCGGGGGCCTTAGCCAAAAACATTCAGTACTTC. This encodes CAISESMAGALAKNIQYF.

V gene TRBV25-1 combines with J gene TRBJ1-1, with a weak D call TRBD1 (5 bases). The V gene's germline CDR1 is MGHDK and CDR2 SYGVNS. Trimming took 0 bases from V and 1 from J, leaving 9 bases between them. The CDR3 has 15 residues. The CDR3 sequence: CASSEYPGGNTEAFF. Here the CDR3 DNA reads TGTGCCAGCAGTGAATATCCGGGGGGGAACACTGAAGCTTTCTTT.

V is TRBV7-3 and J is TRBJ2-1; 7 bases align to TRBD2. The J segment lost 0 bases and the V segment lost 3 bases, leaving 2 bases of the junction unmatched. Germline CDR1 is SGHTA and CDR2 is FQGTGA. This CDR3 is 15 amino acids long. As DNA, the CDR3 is TGTGCCAGCAGCTTGGGACTAAACTCCTACAATGAGCAGTTCTTC. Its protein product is CASSLGLNSYNEQFF.

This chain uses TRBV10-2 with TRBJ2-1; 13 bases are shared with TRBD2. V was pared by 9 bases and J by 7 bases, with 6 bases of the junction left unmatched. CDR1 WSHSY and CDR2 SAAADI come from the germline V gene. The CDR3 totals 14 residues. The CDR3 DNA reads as TGCGCCAGTCGACTAGCGGGGGGTGGTAATGAGCAGTTCTTC. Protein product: CASRLAGGGNEQFF.

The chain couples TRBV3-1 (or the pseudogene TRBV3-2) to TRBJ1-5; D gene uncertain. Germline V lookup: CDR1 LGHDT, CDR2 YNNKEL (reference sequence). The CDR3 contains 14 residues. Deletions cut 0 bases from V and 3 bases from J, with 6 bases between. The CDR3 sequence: CASSQDLINQPQHF. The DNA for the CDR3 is TGTGCCAGCAGCCAAGATCTAATCAATCAGCCCCAGCATTTT.

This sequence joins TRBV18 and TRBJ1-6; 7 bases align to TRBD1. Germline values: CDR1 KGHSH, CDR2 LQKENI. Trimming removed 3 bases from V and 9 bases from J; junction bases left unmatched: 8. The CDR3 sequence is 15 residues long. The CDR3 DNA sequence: TGTGCCAGCTCACCGGGGACAGTAGTCGGTTCACCCCTCCACTTT. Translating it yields CASSPGTVVGSPLHF.

CDR3 in amino acids: CASSLGGLKETQYF. The DNA for the CDR3 is TGTGCCAGCAGCTTGGGAGGGCTCAAAGAGACCCAGTACTTC. The chain employs TRBV7-3 and TRBJ2-5; TRBD2 aligns across 7 bases. This CDR3 has 14 residues. From germline, CDR1 is SGHTA and CDR2 FQGTGA. The ends lost 3 bases at V and 3 bases at J; junction bases unmatched: 4.

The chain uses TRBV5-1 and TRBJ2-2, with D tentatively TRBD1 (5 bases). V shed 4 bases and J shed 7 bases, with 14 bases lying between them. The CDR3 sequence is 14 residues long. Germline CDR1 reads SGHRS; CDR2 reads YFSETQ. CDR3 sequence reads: CASSVTTQGGELFF. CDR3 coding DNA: TGCGCCAGCAGCGTAACCACCCAGGGCGGGGAGCTGTTTTTT.

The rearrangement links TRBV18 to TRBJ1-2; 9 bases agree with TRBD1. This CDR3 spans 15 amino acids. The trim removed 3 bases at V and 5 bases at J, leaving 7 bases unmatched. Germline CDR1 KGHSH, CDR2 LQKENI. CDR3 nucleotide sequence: TGTGCCAGCTCACCTCTGGACAGGGGACAATATGGCTACACCTTC. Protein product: CASSPLDRGQYGYTF. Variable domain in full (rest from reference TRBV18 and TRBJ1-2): NAGVMQNPRHLVRRRGQEARLRCSPMKGHSHVYWYRQLPEEGLKFMVYLQKENIIDESGMPKERFSAEFPKEGPSILRIQQVVRGDSAAYFCASSPLDRGQYGYTFGSGTRLTVV.

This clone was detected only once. CDR3 amino acids: CASSPPGGQETQYF. CDR3 bases: TGTGCCAGCAGCCCCCCCGGGGGCCAAGAGACCCAGTACTTC. The J gene is TRBJ2-5, the V gene TRBV16; tentatively, D is TRBD2 (6 bases). Deletions cut 4 bases from V and 1 base from J, with 10 bases between. The CDR3 has 14 amino acids. Germline V gene sequence: CDR1 KGHSY, CDR2 FQNENV.

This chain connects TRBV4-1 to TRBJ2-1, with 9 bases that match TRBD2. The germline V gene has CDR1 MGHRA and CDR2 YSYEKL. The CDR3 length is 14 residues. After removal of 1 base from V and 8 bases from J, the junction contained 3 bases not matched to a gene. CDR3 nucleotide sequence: TGCGCCAGCAGCCAAGTTAGCGGGAGTGATGAGCAGTTCTTC. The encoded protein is CASSQVSGSDEQFF.

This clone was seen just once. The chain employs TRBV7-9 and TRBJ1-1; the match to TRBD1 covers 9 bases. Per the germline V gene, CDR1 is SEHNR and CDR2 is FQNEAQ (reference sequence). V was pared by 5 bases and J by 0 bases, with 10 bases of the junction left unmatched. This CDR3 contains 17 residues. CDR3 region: CASSPHPGQGVNTEAFF. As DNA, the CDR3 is TGTGCCAGCAGCCCCCACCCGGGACAGGGAGTGAACACTGAAGCTTTCTTT.

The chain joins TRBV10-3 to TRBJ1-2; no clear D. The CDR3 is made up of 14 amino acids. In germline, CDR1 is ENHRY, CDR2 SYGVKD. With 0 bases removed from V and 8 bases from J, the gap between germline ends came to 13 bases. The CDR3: CAISESVNPNGYTF. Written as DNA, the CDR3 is TGTGCCATCAGTGAGTCCGTGAACCCTAACGGCTACACCTTC.

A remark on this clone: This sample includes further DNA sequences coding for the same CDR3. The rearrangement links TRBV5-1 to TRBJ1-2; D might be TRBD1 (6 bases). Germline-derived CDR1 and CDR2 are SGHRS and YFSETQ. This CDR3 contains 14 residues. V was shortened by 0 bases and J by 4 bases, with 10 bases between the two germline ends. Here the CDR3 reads CASSLGQGGYGYTF. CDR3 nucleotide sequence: TGCGCCAGCAGCTTGGGACAAGGGGGCTATGGCTACACCTTC.

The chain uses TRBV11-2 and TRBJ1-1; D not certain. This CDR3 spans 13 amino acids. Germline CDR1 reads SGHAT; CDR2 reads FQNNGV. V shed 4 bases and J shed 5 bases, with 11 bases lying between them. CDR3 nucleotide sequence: TGTGCCAGCAGCTCCCAGACGGGAACTGAAGCTTTCTTT. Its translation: CASSSQTGTEAFF.

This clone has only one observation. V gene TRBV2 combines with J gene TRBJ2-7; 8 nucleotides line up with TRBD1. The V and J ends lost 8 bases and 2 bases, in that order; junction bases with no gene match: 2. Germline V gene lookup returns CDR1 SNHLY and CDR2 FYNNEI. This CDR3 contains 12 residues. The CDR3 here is CASGQGAYEQYF. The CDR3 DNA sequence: TGTGCCAGCGGACAGGGTGCCTACGAGCAGTACTTC.

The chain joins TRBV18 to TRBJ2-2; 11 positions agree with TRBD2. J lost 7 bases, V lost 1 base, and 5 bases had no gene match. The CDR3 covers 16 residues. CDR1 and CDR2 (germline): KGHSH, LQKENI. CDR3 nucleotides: TGTGCCAGCTCACCACGTACTAGCGGGGGCCGCGGGGAGCTGTTTTTT. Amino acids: CASSPRTSGGRGELFF.